The 26 T cell receptor beta chains below were found in one sample sequenced in a study of OX40 agonist ivuxolimab in advanced cancers. Measured with immunoSEQ multiplex PCR; TCRdb has only the in-frame clones, and not every one. The sample carries tens of thousands of clones, roughly 89% recorded once. The sequencing here drew on CD4+ or CD8+ T cells sorted from blood, taken in a trial of the OX40 agonist ivuxolimab. These receptors originate from an adult with an advanced solid tumor such as melanoma, head and neck, liver or kidney cancer.

The rearrangement links TRBV2 to TRBJ1-6; D unclear. The germline CDR1 and CDR2 sequences are SNHLY and FYNNEI. The CDR3 extends over 14 amino acids. V lost 3 bases and J lost 8, with 11 bases in between. The CDR3 DNA reads TGTGCCAGCAGTGAGGATGGGGAATATTCACCCCTCCACTTT. The encoded protein is CASSEDGEYSPLHF. The whole variable domain, filled in from reference TRBV2 and TRBJ1-6, reads EPEVTQTPSHQVTQMGQEVILRCVPISNHLYFYWYRQILGQKVEFLVSFYNNEISEKSEIFDDQFSVERPDGSNFTLKIRSTKLEDSAMYFCASSEDGEYSPLHFGNGTRLTVT.

V usage is TRBV30 and J usage is TRBJ1-2, with 9 bases lining up with TRBD1. Losses at the gene ends were 3 bases for V and 6 bases for J; bases not matched to a gene: 2. The CDR3 totals 12 residues. CDR1 GTSNPN and CDR2 SVGIG come from the germline V gene (reference sequence). CDR3 sequence: CAWSGTGNGYTF. CDR3 coding DNA: TGTGCCTGGAGCGGGACAGGGAATGGCTACACCTTC.

The chain uses TRBV12-5 and TRBJ2-2, with TRBD1 as a possible D gene (6 bases). V shed 2 bases and J shed 0 bases, with 10 bases lying between them. This CDR3 contains 16 residues. The germline CDR1 and CDR2 sequences are LGHNT and FRNRAP. CDR3 loop: CASGLSGTTNTGELFF. DNA of the CDR3: TGTGCTAGTGGTTTGTCCGGGACAACGAACACCGGGGAGCTGTTTTTT. Supplemented by reference TRBV12-5 and TRBJ2-2, the full variable domain reads DARVTQTPRHKVTEMGQEVTMRCQPILGHNTVFWYRQTMMQGLELLAYFRNRAPLDDSGMPKDRFSAEMPDATLATLKIQPSEPRDSAVYFCASGLSGTTNTGELFFGEGSRLTVL.

The CDR3 loop is CASSSTGGRGYTF. CDR3 sequence (DNA): TGTGCCAGCAGTTCGACAGGGGGCAGGGGCTACACCTTC. V and J are TRBV27 and TRBJ1-2, with 10 bases lining up with TRBD1. The J segment lost 8 bases and the V segment lost 4 bases, leaving 4 bases of the junction unmatched. The CDR3 runs 13 residues. CDR1 and CDR2 from the germline V gene are MNHEY and SMNVEV (reference sequence).

This chain connects TRBV4-1 to TRBJ2-2; D gene unclear. CDR1 is MGHRA and CDR2 is YSYEKL in the germline V gene. The CDR3 has 14 residues. V gave up 2 bases and J gave up 1 base, with 5 bases separating them. The CDR3 DNA reads TGCGCCAGCAGCCAATCGCAGAACACCGGGGAGCTGTTTTTT. It encodes CASSQSQNTGELFF.

This clone was seen only a few times. This CDR3 reads CAWSVQGASNQPQHF. CDR3 DNA sequence: TGTGCCTGGAGTGTACAGGGGGCCAGCAATCAGCCCCAGCATTTT. The chain carries TRBV30 and TRBJ1-5; TRBD1 matches at 9 bases. The V gene end was trimmed by 0 bases and the J gene end by 1 base; junction bases not matched to a gene: 1. From germline, CDR1 is GTSNPN and CDR2 SVGIG (reference sequence). The CDR3 is 15 residues long.

The J gene is TRBJ1-1, the V gene TRBV5-1; a weak D match, TRBD1 (6 bases). The CDR3 loop spans 14 amino acids. V was clipped by 0 bases and J by 5 bases, with 11 bases between them. Looked up from germline, CDR1 is SGHRS and CDR2 is YFSETQ. CDR3 in DNA: TGCGCCAGCAGCTTGGGCTCAGGGGAAACTGAAGCTTTCTTT. Protein sequence: CASSLGSGETEAFF.

This chain joins TRBV13 and TRBJ2-3, with D possibly TRBD2 on 6 matching bases. V lost 5 bases, J lost 2 bases, and 20 bases lay in between. This CDR3 has 17 residues. Germline CDR1 is PRHDT and CDR2 is FYEKMQ (reference sequence). CDR3 DNA: TGTGCCAGCAGCCCCGGGGGTAGTTTGGGGGTCACAGATACGCAGTATTTT. This gives the protein CASSPGGSLGVTDTQYF.

The rearrangement uses TRBV11-2 and TRBJ1-3; no reliable D call. Germline loops: CDR1 SGHAT, CDR2 FQNNGV. The CDR3 extends over 15 amino acids. The V end was cut by 1 base, the J end by 2 bases, with 9 bases between. The CDR3 DNA sequence: TGTGCCAGCAGCTTAGTGGTGGCCGCTGGAAACACCATATATTTT. It codes for CASSLVVAAGNTIYF.

J is TRBJ2-7 and V is TRBV9; 8 bases line up with TRBD1. The V and J ends lost 2 bases and 6 bases, in that order; junction bases with no gene match: 7. In germline, CDR1 is SGDLS, CDR2 YYNGEE. This CDR3 has 14 residues. CDR3 loop: CASSVRTGISEQYF. In DNA, the CDR3 is TGTGCCAGCAGCGTGAGGACAGGGATTAGCGAGCAGTACTTC.

The chain employs TRBV5-4 and TRBJ2-5; 9 nucleotides match TRBD1. The CDR3 length is 13 residues. CDR1 and CDR2 from the germline V gene are SGHNT and YYREEE (reference sequence). The trim removed 5 bases at V and 3 bases at J, leaving 2 bases unmatched. DNA for the CDR3: TGTGCCAGCAGGGGACAGGGTGAAGAGACCCAGTACTTC. Translated, it gives CASRGQGEETQYF.

The chain combines TRBV11-2 with TRBJ1-2, with D uncertain. Deletions cut 5 bases from V and 3 bases from J, with 10 bases between. In germline, CDR1 is SGHAT, CDR2 FQNNGV. The CDR3 has 13 amino acids. CDR3 residues: CASSLTRDYGYTF. Here the CDR3 DNA reads TGTGCCAGCAGCCTAACAAGGGACTATGGCTACACCTTC. Full variable domain (remainder filled in from reference TRBV11-2 and TRBJ1-2): EAGVAQSPRYKIIEKRQSVAFWCNPISGHATLYWYQQILGQGPKLLIQFQNNGVVDDSQLPKDRFSAERLKGVDSTLKIQPAKLEDSAVYLCASSLTRDYGYTFGSGTRLTVV.

This chain joins TRBV19 and TRBJ2-5; D gene ambiguous. V lost 10 bases and J 5 bases, leaving 8 bases between the germline ends. The V gene's germline CDR1 is LNHDA and CDR2 SQIVND (reference sequence). There are 10 residues in the CDR3. This CDR3 is CAIARETQYF. CDR3 DNA: TGTGCCATTGCCCGGGAGACCCAGTACTTC.

The J gene is TRBJ2-7, the V gene TRBV7-9; D not resolved. Germline assignment: CDR1 SEHNR and CDR2 FQNEAQ (reference sequence). V shed 5 bases and J shed 4 bases, with 9 bases lying between them. This CDR3 comprises 12 residues. CDR3 loop: CASSLQVYEQYF. CDR3 DNA: TGTGCCAGCAGCCTCCAGGTTTACGAGCAGTACTTC.

The chain employs TRBV5-8 and TRBJ1-2; 9 bases match TRBD1. Trimming at V came to 4 bases and at J to 1 base, leaving 11 bases not matched to a gene. The germline V gene has CDR1 SGHTS and CDR2 YDEGEE. This CDR3 spans 17 amino acids. This CDR3 is CASSPGTGNFFNYGYTF. The CDR3 region has the DNA TGTGCCAGCAGCCCCGGGACAGGGAATTTCTTTAACTATGGCTACACCTTC. The full variable domain, in which reference TRBV5-8 and TRBJ1-2 provide the parts outside the CDR3, is EAGVTQSPTHLIKTRGQQATLRCSPISGHTSVYWYQQALGLGLQFLLWYDEGEERNRGNFPPRFSGRQFPNYSSELNVNALELEDSALYLCASSPGTGNFFNYGYTFGSGTRLTVV.

The V gene is TRBV7-8, the J gene TRBJ2-1; no clear D gene. V was pared by 4 bases and J by 11 bases, with 12 bases between. Germline CDR1 SGHVS, CDR2 FQNEAQ. The length of the CDR3 is 12 residues. The CDR3 spells CASSSRTEKQFF. The DNA for the CDR3 is TGTGCCAGCAGCTCTCGAACAGAAAAGCAGTTCTTC.

The chain is built from TRBV15 and TRBJ1-3; tentatively, D is TRBD1 (5 bases). This CDR3 comprises 15 residues. Trimming removed 5 bases from V and 4 bases from J, with 15 bases in between. The germline V gene has CDR1 LNHNV and CDR2 YYDKDF (reference sequence). CDR3 bases: TGTGCCACCAGCCCCCGCGGGACGGACGGAAACACCATATATTTT. Its translation: CATSPRGTDGNTIYF.

CDR3 DNA sequence: TGTGCCAGCAGTTACACCCGCGAACAGGCGGCCCACTACGAGCAGTACTTC. It encodes CASSYTREQAAHYEQYF. The chain uses TRBV6-7 and TRBJ2-7, with a weak D call TRBD1 (5 bases). TRBV6-7 is identified as an open reading frame with a role that is uncertain. The CDR3 has 17 amino acids. Trimming cost V 2 bases and J 3 bases, with 20 bases left between them.

This clone has just one count. The chain carries TRBV5-1 and TRBJ1-2; D remains ambiguous. This CDR3 is 13 amino acids long. Germline values: CDR1 SGHRS, CDR2 YFSETQ. Trimming cost V 2 bases and J 3 bases, with 8 bases left between them. This CDR3 reads CASSFAGYYGYTF. CDR3 DNA sequence: TGCGCCAGCAGCTTTGCCGGCTACTATGGCTACACCTTC.

The CDR3 region has the DNA TGTGCCAGCAGCTCAACGGCGCCTCCGGGCCTCCATTCACCCCTCCACTTT. Its translation is CASSSTAPPGLHSPLHF. The rearrangement links TRBV5-8 to TRBJ1-6; D not certain. The V gene's germline CDR1 is SGHTS and CDR2 YDEGEE. This CDR3 has 17 amino acids. V gave up 3 bases and J gave up 8 bases, with 21 bases separating them.

The chain joins TRBV5-6 to TRBJ2-7; D perhaps matches TRBD2 (5 bases). CDR1 is SGHDT and CDR2 is YYEEEE in the germline V gene. Trimming removed 3 bases from V and 4 bases from J, with 14 bases in between. The length of the CDR3 is 14 residues. As DNA, the CDR3 is TGTGCCAGCAGCTCTACGGGGTCGCAGTACGAGCAGTACTTC. Amino acids: CASSSTGSQYEQYF.

V usage is TRBV4-2 and J usage is TRBJ2-3; TRBD2 matches at 11 bases. The CDR3 consists of 17 residues. Germline loops: CDR1 LGHNA, CDR2 YNFKEQ. After removal of 4 bases from V and 6 bases from J, the junction contained 12 bases not matched to a gene. The CDR3 reads CASSLREGSGGADTQYF. CDR3 bases: TGTGCCAGCAGCCTACGGGAAGGTAGCGGGGGGGCGGATACGCAGTATTTT.

The chain employs TRBV6-6 and TRBJ1-2; 8 bases are shared with TRBD1. V lost 5 bases, J lost 4 bases, and 6 bases stayed unmatched. Germline V lookup: CDR1 MNHNY, CDR2 SVGAGI (reference sequence). The CDR3 is 14 residues long. DNA for the CDR3: TGTGCCAGCAGTCCGGACAGGGTAGGCTATGGCTACACCTTC. Protein sequence: CASSPDRVGYGYTF.

V gene TRBV30 combines with J gene TRBJ2-7; 8 bases fit TRBD1. In germline, CDR1 is GTSNPN, CDR2 SVGIG (reference sequence). This CDR3 is 13 amino acids long. Losses at the gene ends were 3 bases for V and 6 bases for J; bases not matched to a gene: 7. In DNA, the CDR3 is TGTGCCTGGAGAGCGACAGGGGCGGGCGAGCAGTACTTC. Its translation is CAWRATGAGEQYF.

This clone was seen a few times. The CDR3 sequence: CASSPDRAHEQYF. CDR3 nucleotides: TGTGCCAGCAGCCCGGACAGGGCCCACGAGCAGTACTTC. The rearrangement links TRBV7-2 to TRBJ2-7, with 8 bases that match TRBD1. V was pared by 5 bases and J by 5 bases, with 5 bases of the junction left unmatched. CDR3 length: 13 amino acids. CDR1 and CDR2 (germline): SGHTA, FQGNSA.

The chain is built from TRBV10-1 and TRBJ2-3; D is undetermined. CDR3 length: 13 amino acids. V was cut by 0 bases and J by 0 bases, with 1 base left in between. CDR1 and CDR2 (germline): WNHNN, SYGVQD (reference sequence). CDR3 bases: TGCGCCAGCAGTGAGTCGAGCACAGATACGCAGTATTTT. Protein sequence: CASSESSTDTQYF.